The 8 T cell receptor beta chains below all came from one sample that was sequenced in a study of blood T cell repertoires in COVID-19. Profiled with immunoSEQ multiplex PCR; TCRdb holds only in-frame clones, not every one. Of roughly 250,000 clones in the sample, under 85% were seen once. Sequenced input: peripheral blood. Source of these receptors: a human donor with COVID-19, enrolled during active disease. The donor label of this sample is uncertain.

V usage is TRBV2 and J usage is TRBJ1-4; TRBD1 matches 7 bases. Per germline, CDR1 SNHLY and CDR2 FYNNEI. The CDR3 runs to 16 residues. V was pared by 4 bases and J by 4 bases, with 9 bases of the junction left unmatched. In DNA, the CDR3 is TGTGCCAGCAGTGCCCTTAGGGGACAGAGTAATGAAAAACTGTTTTTT. This encodes CASSALRGQSNEKLFF.

This rearrangement joins TRBV2 to TRBJ1-2; perhaps TRBD1 as D (5 bases). The germline CDR1 and CDR2 sequences are SNHLY and FYNNEI. This CDR3 is built from 14 residues. V was clipped by 6 bases and J by 2 bases, with 13 bases between them. The CDR3 DNA follows: TGTGCCAGCAGACCGCCGGCAGGGAACTATGGCTACACCTTC. Encoded protein: CASRPPAGNYGYTF.

V gene TRBV5-4 combines with J gene TRBJ2-1; 8 bases are a match to TRBD1. CDR3 length: 15 amino acids. J lost 6 bases, V lost 4 bases, and 9 bases had no gene match. The germline V gene encodes CDR1 SGHNT and CDR2 YYREEE (reference sequence). CDR3: CASSGMDRAPNEQFF. In nucleotides, the CDR3 is TGTGCCAGCAGCGGTATGGACAGGGCCCCCAATGAGCAGTTCTTC.

The gene calls are TRBV6-5 and TRBJ2-1; 7 nucleotides line up with TRBD1. In germline, CDR1 is MNHEY, CDR2 SVGAGI. The junction had 2 bases not matched to a gene; V was cut back by 6 bases and J by 3 bases. The CDR3 length is 13 residues. CDR3 nucleotides: TGTGCCAGCAGGGGACAGTACTACAATGAGCAGTTCTTC. It is translated as CASRGQYYNEQFF.

The rearrangement uses TRBV19 and TRBJ1-5; D is uncertain. V was shortened by 0 bases and J by 6 bases, with 18 bases between the two germline ends. This CDR3 has 17 residues. CDR1 and CDR2 (germline): LNHDA, SQIVND (reference sequence). CDR3 DNA: TGTGCCAGTAGTATAGATTACGGGAGAGATCGAGGTCAGCCCCAGCATTTT. It yields the protein CASSIDYGRDRGQPQHF.

The chain recombines TRBV15 with TRBJ2-1, with D perhaps matching TRBD2 (5 bases). V lost 0 bases and J 3 bases, leaving 15 bases between the germline ends. The CDR3 is made up of 17 amino acids. Germline lookup yields CDR1 LNHNV and CDR2 YYDKDF (reference sequence). The CDR3 protein is CATSRDAATNHYNEQFF. CDR3 DNA sequence: TGTGCCACCAGCAGAGATGCTGCGACTAACCACTACAATGAGCAGTTCTTC.

The rearrangement joins TRBV28 to TRBJ1-1; 7 bases map to TRBD1. This CDR3 has 14 amino acids. V was pared by 6 bases and J by 0 bases, with 4 bases of the junction left unmatched. CDR1 and CDR2 from the germline V gene are MDHEN and SYDVKM. CDR3 in DNA: TGTGCCAGCAGACCGACAGGGATGAACACTGAAGCTTTCTTT. The encoded protein is CASRPTGMNTEAFF.

As DNA, the CDR3 is TGCAGCGTTGGGTTTGAGGAACTGTTTTTT. The encoded protein is CSVGFEELFF. This sequence joins TRBV29-1 and TRBJ1-4; D is undetermined. The V and J ends lost 4 bases and 12 bases respectively, with 9 bases between them. Per the germline V gene, CDR1 is SQVTM and CDR2 is ANQGSEA. CDR3 length: 10 residues. The full variable domain, its missing parts supplied by reference TRBV29-1 and TRBJ1-4, is SAVISQKPSRDICQRGTSLTIQCQVDSQVTMMFWYRQQPGQSLTLIATANQGSEATYESGFVIDKFPISRPNLTFSTLTVSNMSPEDSSIYLCSVGFEELFFGSGTQLSVL.